The 29 T cell receptor beta chains below all came from one sample that was sequenced in a study of CD8 T cells in Susac syndrome. Random hexamers primed reverse transcription of roughly 0.5 to 1 ug RNA. TCRdb used MiXCR to reprocess the immunoSEQ multiplex PCR reads, holding one entry per CDR3 protein. Of some 160,000 distinct CDR3 sequences listed, more than 90% were seen once; the top ten hold less than 0.085%. The sample taken for sequencing was CD4+ T cells from PBMCs. These receptor sequences come from a human donor with Susac syndrome.

This clonotype was recorded only once. V usage is TRBV29-1 and J usage is TRBJ2-1; 12 bases map to TRBD2. Germline loops: CDR1 SQVTM, CDR2 ANQGSEA. The junction had 7 bases not matched to a gene; V was cut back by 1 base and J by 3 bases. There are 17 residues in the CDR3. DNA for the CDR3: TGCAGCGTTGAAGCTCCGCTAGCGGGAGGGAACTACAATGAGCAGTTCTTC. It yields the protein CSVEAPLAGGNYNEQFF.

The genes are TRBV3-1 and TRBJ1-6; a weak D match, TRBD1 (5 bases). V was cut by 0 bases and J by 7 bases, with 7 bases left in between. CDR3 size: 14 residues. Germline lookup yields CDR1 LGHDT and CDR2 YNNKEL (reference sequence). This CDR3 is CASSQETANSPLHF. The CDR3 DNA reads TGTGCCAGCAGCCAAGAGACAGCCAATTCACCCCTCCACTTT.

This clonotype is a singleton in its sample. The chain has TRBV4-2 and TRBJ2-1, with D possibly TRBD2 on 5 matching bases. The V gene lost 1 base and the J gene lost 2 bases, with 12 bases spanning the gap. CDR1 is LGHNA and CDR2 is YNFKEQ in the germline V gene. The CDR3 is 16 amino acids. The CDR3 DNA reads as TGTGCCAGCAGCCAAGCCGATTCCGGGACCTACAATGAGCAGTTCTTC. Translating it yields CASSQADSGTYNEQFF.

This sequence joins TRBV20-1 and TRBJ1-2; D possibly corresponds to TRBD1 (5 bases). The germline V and J ends were trimmed by 1 base and 5 bases, with 11 bases remaining between them. Per the germline V gene, CDR1 is DFQATT and CDR2 is SNEGSKA (reference sequence). This CDR3 contains 13 residues. The CDR3, as DNA: TGCAGTGCTAGAGGGGGCGCGGGATATGGCTACACCTTC. It codes for CSARGGAGYGYTF.

The chain has TRBV14 and TRBJ1-3, with D unresolved. CDR1 and CDR2 (germline): SGHDN, FVKESK. Between the trimmed V and J ends, which lost 4 bases and 0 bases, there was a span of 13 bases. The CDR3 extends over 16 amino acids. For the CDR3, the DNA is TGTGCCAGCAGCCGGACCTTCCCTTTCTCTGGAAACACCATATATTTT. Its translation: CASSRTFPFSGNTIYF.

The chain uses TRBV4-1 and TRBJ2-3; D is perhaps TRBD1 (5 bases). CDR3 length equals 15 residues. CDR1 and CDR2 from the germline V gene are MGHRA and YSYEKL. The V gene lost 0 bases and the J gene lost 6 bases, with 13 bases spanning the gap. The CDR3 is CASSQDISRADTQYF. The CDR3 DNA follows: TGCGCCAGCAGCCAAGATATCTCCAGGGCCGATACGCAGTATTTT.

The V call is TRBV18, the J call TRBJ2-7; 7 bases map to TRBD1. Germline CDR1 reads KGHSH; CDR2 reads LQKENI. V was clipped by 1 base and J by 5 bases; unmatched bases: 11. The CDR3 loop spans 16 amino acids. The CDR3 sequence is CASSPQPEGGKNEQYF. The CDR3, as DNA: TGTGCCAGCTCACCACAGCCCGAAGGGGGCAAAAACGAGCAGTACTTC.

The chain has TRBV5-1 and TRBJ2-5, with TRBD1 matching 10 bases. Per the germline V gene, CDR1 is SGHRS and CDR2 is YFSETQ. The V and J ends lost 4 bases and 4 bases, in that order; junction bases with no gene match: 7. The CDR3 length is 15 residues. CDR3 in amino acids: CASSGQGDRGETQYF. The CDR3 DNA follows: TGCGCCAGCAGCGGACAGGGGGACCGCGGAGAGACCCAGTACTTC.

The V and J genes are TRBV20-1 and TRBJ2-7, with D possibly being TRBD2 (6 bases). The germline V gene has CDR1 DFQATT and CDR2 SNEGSKA (reference sequence). V was trimmed by 2 bases and J by 3 bases, leaving 11 bases between them. The CDR3 runs to 13 residues. CDR3 loop: CSARRGNSYEQYF. The DNA for the CDR3 is TGCAGTGCTAGACGGGGGAATAGCTACGAGCAGTACTTC.

The gene calls are TRBV7-2 and TRBJ2-5; the D call may be TRBD1 or TRBD2 (7 bases each). Trimming took 5 bases from V and 4 from J, leaving 26 bases between them. The length of the CDR3 is 18 residues. CDR1 is SGHTA and CDR2 is FQGNSA in the germline V gene. For the CDR3, the DNA is TGTGCCAGCAGCGCAGGGGGGGGGCAGGGTGGGTTCCGAGAGACCCAGTACTTC. It is translated as CASSAGGGQGGFRETQYF. Based on the CDR3 plus reference TRBV7-2 and TRBJ2-5, the full variable domain is GAGVSQSPSNKVTEKGKDVELRCDPISGHTALYWYRQSLGQGLEFLIYFQGNSAPDKSGLPSDRFSAERTGGSVSTLTIQRTQQEDSAVYLCASSAGGGQGGFRETQYFGPGTRLLVL.

This clonotype was found once. The chain links TRBV6-5 to TRBJ2-2; D is ambiguous. Germline lookup yields CDR1 MNHEY and CDR2 SVGAGI. The CDR3 runs 13 residues. Trimming pared 6 bases from V and 0 bases from J, leaving 5 bases between. CDR3 DNA: TGTGCCAGCAGGGGAACGAACACCGGGGAGCTGTTTTTT. Its translation: CASRGTNTGELFF.

The chain joins TRBV29-1 to TRBJ2-7; D may be TRBD1 or TRBD2 (5 bases each). The germline CDR1 and CDR2 sequences are SQVTM and ANQGSEA. This CDR3 is 13 amino acids long. V lost 4 bases and J 7 bases, leaving 17 bases between the germline ends. This CDR3 reads CSVVGREIREQYF. CDR3 nucleotide sequence: TGCAGCGTTGTGGGCAGGGAGATACGAGAGCAGTACTTC.

The J gene is TRBJ1-4, the V gene TRBV7-2; D may be TRBD1 (5 bases). The CDR3 runs to 13 residues. From germline, CDR1 is SGHTA and CDR2 FQGNSA. V lost 5 bases and J lost 8, with 12 bases in between. The CDR3 coding sequence is TGTGCCAGCAGCCCCGGGGGTAGCGAAAAACTGTTTTTT. This sequence encodes CASSPGGSEKLFF.

This chain uses TRBV29-1 with TRBJ2-1; D is ambiguous. Germline assignment: CDR1 SQVTM and CDR2 ANQGSEA. Deletions cut 7 bases from V and 9 bases from J, with 10 bases between. The CDR3 contains 10 residues. CDR3 DNA: TGCAGCGCCCTACTGGGTGAGCAGTTCTTC. It is translated as CSALLGEQFF.

The V gene is TRBV24-1, the J gene TRBJ2-3; D gene uncertain. Trimming took 6 bases from V and 6 from J, leaving 12 bases between them. The germline V gene has CDR1 KGHDR and CDR2 SFDVKD. This CDR3 is built from 13 residues. CDR3 region: CATSPFSGDTQYF. The CDR3 region has the DNA TGTGCCACCAGTCCCTTCTCTGGGGATACGCAGTATTTT.

The gene calls are TRBV28 and TRBJ2-3, with 11 bases matching TRBD1. After removal of 8 bases from V and 9 bases from J, the junction contained 7 bases not matched to a gene. Germline values: CDR1 MDHEN, CDR2 SYDVKM. The CDR3 is 13 amino acids. The CDR3 sequence is CASWDRGGRTQYF. Here the CDR3 DNA reads TGTGCCAGCTGGGACAGGGGGGGTAGGACGCAGTATTTT.

This chain links TRBV7-2 with TRBJ2-1; 14 nucleotides match TRBD2. The junction had 4 bases not matched to a gene; V was cut back by 5 bases and J by 7 bases. Germline V gene data show CDR1 as SGHTA and CDR2 as FQGNSA. CDR3 length equals 15 residues. The CDR3 nucleotides are TGTGCCAGCAGCATGACTAGCGGGGGGGCAAATGAGCAGTTCTTC. Its protein product is CASSMTSGGANEQFF. The full variable domain, rest sourced from reference TRBV7-2 and TRBJ2-1, is GAGVSQSPSNKVTEKGKDVELRCDPISGHTALYWYRQSLGQGLEFLIYFQGNSAPDKSGLPSDRFSAERTGGSVSTLTIQRTQQEDSAVYLCASSMTSGGANEQFFGPGTRLTVL.

V usage is TRBV12-3 or TRBV12-4 and J usage is TRBJ2-7, with D hard to call. The germline V and J ends were trimmed by 3 bases and 0 bases, with 9 bases remaining between them. CDR3 length equals 14 residues. The DNA for the CDR3 is TGTGCCAGCAGTTTCGAAGAAGGCTCCTACGAGCAGTACTTC. Encoded protein: CASSFEEGSYEQYF.

The chain has TRBV12-3 or TRBV12-4 and TRBJ2-7; D may be TRBD2 (6 bases). This CDR3 contains 14 residues. The ends were cut back, 6 bases at V and 5 bases at J, with 17 bases in the middle. CDR3 sequence reads: CASRSVRERNEQYF. The CDR3 DNA reads as TGTGCCAGCAGATCAGTACGGGAGCGCAACGAGCAGTACTTC.

Turning to this clonotype: Relative to the germline gene, one junction end is altered; a read error may explain this. The chain combines TRBV13 with TRBJ1-3; D call uncertain. The germline V gene encodes CDR1 PRHDT and CDR2 FYEKMQ (reference sequence). CDR3 size: 12 residues. CDR3 DNA: TGCAAGCCAGTCGGAGCTGGAAACACCATATATTTT. Residues: CKPVGAGNTIYF. The variable domain in full, completed from reference TRBV13 and TRBJ1-3, reads AAGVIQSPRHLIKEKRETATLKCYPIPRHDTVYWYQQGPGQDPQFLISFYEKMQSDKGSIPDRFSAQQFSDYHSELNMSSLELGDSALYFCKPVGAGNTIYFGEGSWLTVV.

This clonotype appeared once. The rearrangement links TRBV15 to TRBJ2-3; 7 nucleotides agree with TRBD2. The V gene end was trimmed by 1 base and the J gene end by 2 bases; junction bases not matched to a gene: 3. The germline gives CDR1 LNHNV, CDR2 YYDKDF (reference sequence). The CDR3 is made up of 15 amino acids. DNA for the CDR3: TGTGCCACCAGCAGAGGAGCGGGGTTCACAGATACGCAGTATTTT. Translation: CATSRGAGFTDTQYF.

The chain is built from TRBV25-1 and TRBJ1-1; possibly TRBD1 for D (5 bases). From germline, CDR1 is MGHDK and CDR2 SYGVNS. The CDR3 sequence is 14 residues long. Trimming took off 4 bases at V and 4 bases at J, with 13 bases between the two ends. Here the CDR3 DNA reads TGTGCCAGCAGTGGCCTCGACAGCCCCACTGAAGCTTTCTTT. Its protein product is CASSGLDSPTEAFF.

This chain joins TRBV4-1 and TRBJ1-1; no clear D gene. Germline V gene data show CDR1 as MGHRA and CDR2 as YSYEKL. CDR3 length: 16 residues. V was clipped by 1 base and J by 2 bases, with 14 bases between them. Written as DNA, the CDR3 is TGCGCCAGCAGCCAAGGAAGGTGGCCGCGAAACACTGAAGCTTTCTTT. Its protein product is CASSQGRWPRNTEAFF.

The chain recombines TRBV5-1 with TRBJ2-1; TRBD1 might be the D (6 bases). The germline V and J ends were trimmed by 4 bases and 2 bases, with 10 bases remaining between them. The germline V gene encodes CDR1 SGHRS and CDR2 YFSETQ. This CDR3 has 14 residues. Here the CDR3 reads CASSPRQAYNEQFF. CDR3 DNA: TGCGCCAGCAGCCCCAGACAGGCCTACAATGAGCAGTTCTTC.

The V call is TRBV7-3, the J call TRBJ2-1, with 11 nucleotides matching TRBD2. Germline CDR1 reads SGHTA; CDR2 reads FQGTGA. Trimming cost V 4 bases and J 5 bases; bases outside gene matches: 1. The CDR3 totals 14 residues. The chain's CDR3 is CASSSGLADNEQFF. The CDR3 nucleotides read TGTGCCAGCAGCTCGGGACTAGCGGACAATGAGCAGTTCTTC. The full variable domain, rest sourced from reference TRBV7-3 and TRBJ2-1, is GAGVSQTPSNKVTEKGKYVELRCDPISGHTALYWYRQSLGQGPEFLIYFQGTGAADDSGLPNDRFFAVRPEGSVSTLKIQRTERGDSAVYLCASSSGLADNEQFFGPGTRLTVL.

The chain carries TRBV24-1 and TRBJ2-3; 13 bases are shared with TRBD2. The J segment lost 5 bases and the V segment lost 0 bases, leaving 4 bases of the junction unmatched. The length of the CDR3 is 17 residues. Germline CDR1 reads KGHDR; CDR2 reads SFDVKD. CDR3 residues: CATSDLGLAGVRDTQYF. CDR3 nucleotides: TGTGCCACCAGTGATTTGGGACTAGCGGGAGTAAGAGATACGCAGTATTTT.

The chain links TRBV29-1 to TRBJ2-7; D uncertain. The length of the CDR3 is 10 residues. Germline lookup yields CDR1 SQVTM and CDR2 ANQGSEA. V gave up 8 bases and J gave up 5 bases, with 10 bases separating them. Written as DNA, the CDR3 is TGCAGCCCCCTGAGGCACGAGCAGTACTTC. It specifies CSPLRHEQYF.

J is TRBJ2-6 and V is TRBV29-1; possibly TRBD2 for D (5 bases). Trimming removed 0 bases from V and 2 bases from J, with 11 bases in between. CDR3 length: 16 amino acids. Germline V lookup: CDR1 SQVTM, CDR2 ANQGSEA. The CDR3 DNA follows: TGCAGCGTTGAAGATCAGCTGAGGGCTGGGGCCAACGTCCTGACTTTC. Its translation is CSVEDQLRAGANVLTF.

The rearrangement links TRBV20-1 to TRBJ2-1; no clear D. Germline V gives CDR1 DFQATT, CDR2 SNEGSKA (reference sequence). This CDR3 is built from 13 residues. V lost 3 bases to trimming and J lost 4 bases, with 10 bases between them. The CDR3: CSASSGVYNEQFF. CDR3 bases: TGCAGTGCTAGTAGTGGAGTTTACAATGAGCAGTTCTTC.